The 24 T cell receptor beta chains below come from one sample, sequenced in a study of immune evolution from preneoplasia to lung adenocarcinoma. Clones were read by immunoSEQ multiplex PCR, and TCRdb kept only the in-frame ones, dropping some. The sample lists more than 7,500 clones, around four fifths seen once, with around 3.2% in the top ten. Sequenced: FFPE lung adenocarcinoma in situ tissue. Source of these receptors: a person aged 65 to 85 with lung adenocarcinoma.

CDR3 DNA: TGTGCCAGCCTCCCCGGGGAGCTGTTTTTT. Translating it yields CASLPGELFF. V gene TRBV7-6 combines with J gene TRBJ2-2; D gene uncertain. Deletions cut 8 bases from V and 6 bases from J, with 4 bases between. The CDR3 contains 10 residues. Germline V gene sequence: CDR1 SGHVS, CDR2 FNYEAQ.

This sequence joins TRBV14 and TRBJ2-7; D ambiguous. V lost 6 bases to trimming and J lost 3 bases, with 6 bases between them. The germline V gene encodes CDR1 SGHDN and CDR2 FVKESK. This CDR3 has 11 amino acids. This CDR3 reads CASSSYYEQYF. The CDR3, as DNA: TGTGCCAGCAGTTCGTACTACGAGCAGTACTTC. The whole variable domain, remainder taken from reference TRBV14 and TRBJ2-7, is EAGVTQFPSHSVIEKGQTVTLRCDPISGHDNLYWYRRVMGKEIKFLLHFVKESKQDESGMPNNRFLAERTGGTYSTLKVQPAELEDSGVYFCASSSYYEQYFGPGTRLTVT.

J is TRBJ1-2 and V is TRBV27; maybe TRBD1 (6 bases). V lost 7 bases and J lost 10, with 19 bases in between. Germline V lookup: CDR1 MNHEY, CDR2 SMNVEV (reference sequence). The CDR3 contains 13 residues. The CDR3 DNA reads as TGTGCCAGCAAAGGGGGGGACCGGGACCACTACACCTTC. Amino acid sequence: CASKGGDRDHYTF.

The chain joins TRBV7-9 to TRBJ2-7; D is possibly TRBD1 (6 bases). The length of the CDR3 is 16 residues. Per the germline V gene, CDR1 is SEHNR and CDR2 is FQNEAQ (reference sequence). V lost 2 bases and J 1 base, leaving 15 bases between the germline ends. The CDR3 DNA follows: TGTGCCAGCAGCTTATCAGGGGCTTTTCTTTCCTACGAGCAGTACTTC. Translated, it gives CASSLSGAFLSYEQYF.

This chain links TRBV9 with TRBJ2-2, with a tentative D call TRBD1 (6 bases). CDR1 is SGDLS, CDR2 YYNGEE, per germline. The CDR3 runs to 14 residues. Between the trimmed V and J ends, which lost 4 bases and 8 bases, there was a span of 15 bases. The CDR3 nucleotides read TGTGCCAGCAGCTCCCGGGTAGGGGGTGGGGAGCTGTTTTTT. Translation gives CASSSRVGGGELFF.

The chain uses TRBV10-3 and TRBJ2-2; D is unresolved. The CDR3 contains 14 residues. CDR1 and CDR2 from the germline V gene are ENHRY and SYGVKD. Trimming left V 10 bases short and J 0 bases short, with 12 bases between. The CDR3 sequence: CANRENPNTGELFF. The CDR3 region has the DNA TGTGCCAACCGAGAAAATCCGAACACCGGGGAGCTGTTTTTT.

J is TRBJ2-3 and V is TRBV28, with TRBD2 identical over 11 bases. The ends lost 4 bases at V and 8 bases at J; junction bases unmatched: 5. Germline V gives CDR1 MDHEN, CDR2 SYDVKM. The CDR3 runs 14 residues. CDR3: CASSSLAGGGTQYF. As DNA, the CDR3 is TGTGCCAGCAGTTCGCTAGCGGGAGGTGGTACGCAGTATTTT.

V usage is TRBV29-1 and J usage is TRBJ2-7; possibly TRBD2 for D (7 bases). There are 11 residues in the CDR3. Germline V gene sequence: CDR1 SQVTM, CDR2 ANQGSEA. V was trimmed by 5 bases and J by 7 bases, leaving 12 bases between them. The CDR3 reads CSVRGAKEQYF. The CDR3 DNA sequence: TGCAGCGTTCGGGGGGCCAAAGAGCAGTACTTC.

The V and J genes are TRBV5-4 and TRBJ2-2, with D tentatively TRBD2 (6 bases). Per the germline V gene, CDR1 is SGHNT and CDR2 is YYREEE (reference sequence). Between the trimmed V and J ends, which lost 6 bases and 5 bases, there was a span of 20 bases. The CDR3 consists of 16 residues. The chain's CDR3 is CASTPFGGDDTGELFF. DNA of the CDR3: TGTGCCAGCACCCCTTTTGGCGGGGACGATACCGGGGAGCTGTTTTTT.

The V gene is TRBV4-1, the J gene TRBJ1-5, with D uncertain. The ends were cut back, 0 bases at V and 3 bases at J, with 9 bases in the middle. Germline V gene lookup returns CDR1 MGHRA and CDR2 YSYEKL. The CDR3 sequence is 15 residues long. CDR3 sequence reads: CASSQERTYNQPQHF. CDR3 coding DNA: TGCGCCAGCAGCCAAGAACGGACCTACAATCAGCCCCAGCATTTT.

The chain joins TRBV28 to TRBJ2-2; 7 bases are a match to TRBD1. The CDR3 consists of 16 residues. Germline V lookup: CDR1 MDHEN, CDR2 SYDVKM. The V gene end was trimmed by 5 bases and the J gene end by 5 bases; junction bases not matched to a gene: 11. DNA of the CDR3: TGTGCCAGCAGTCACAGTCGGGACAGCAGGACCGGGGAGCTGTTTTTT. Translating gives CASSHSRDSRTGELFF.

The rearrangement links TRBV28 to TRBJ2-5; unclear D gene. V was trimmed by 2 bases and J by 1 base, leaving 8 bases between them. This CDR3 region has 14 residues. Looked up from germline, CDR1 is MDHEN and CDR2 is SYDVKM. The CDR3: CASSLGDTQETQYF. DNA for the CDR3: TGTGCCAGCAGTTTAGGAGACACCCAAGAGACCCAGTACTTC.

This clone was found once. The chain recombines TRBV11-1 with TRBJ2-7, with TRBD1 identical over 7 bases. Losses at the gene ends were 4 bases for V and 2 bases for J; bases not matched to a gene: 5. CDR1 is SGHAT, CDR2 FQDESV, per germline (reference sequence). This CDR3 is built from 14 residues. This chain's CDR3 is CASSYGQVPYEQYF. DNA of the CDR3: TGTGCCAGCAGCTACGGACAGGTCCCCTACGAGCAGTACTTC.

The genes are TRBV5-6 and TRBJ2-7, with 10 nucleotides matching TRBD1. The CDR3 runs 16 residues. Per germline, CDR1 SGHDT and CDR2 YYEEEE. Losses at the gene ends were 4 bases for V and 7 bases for J; bases not matched to a gene: 14. For the CDR3, the DNA is TGTGCCAGCAGCGTGAGAATCCGACAGGGGGCGCGGGAGCAGTACTTC. This sequence encodes CASSVRIRQGAREQYF.

The V and J genes are TRBV5-4 and TRBJ1-2; D is unresolved. The V end lost 0 bases, the J end lost 7 bases, and 16 bases lay between the germline ends. The germline gives CDR1 SGHNT, CDR2 YYREEE (reference sequence). The CDR3 loop spans 15 amino acids. As DNA, the CDR3 is TGTGCCAGCAGCTTGGCCATGGCAGGCCATCGTGGCTACACCTTC. It codes for CASSLAMAGHRGYTF.

The rearrangement links TRBV12-2 to TRBJ1-1. TRBV12-2 is tagged as a pseudogene. There are 16 residues in the CDR3. CDR3: CASRLGWTEMNTEAFF. The CDR3 region has the DNA TGTGCAAGTCGCTTGGGTTGGACGGAAATGAACACTGAAGCTTTCTTT.

This clone was recorded a few times. The chain links TRBV21-1 to TRBJ2-1. TRBV21-1 corresponds to a pseudogene. The CDR3 covers 17 residues. The CDR3 nucleotides read TGTGCCAGCAGCAAAGGAGGGGTCCGGGGAGGGGGCGATGAGCAGTTCTTC. Protein sequence: CASSKGGVRGGGDEQFF.

This clone has just one count. This chain uses TRBV27 with TRBJ2-1, with 9 bases identical to TRBD1. Germline V CDR1 and CDR2: MNHEY, SMNVEV (reference sequence). The J segment lost 8 bases and the V segment lost 7 bases, leaving 9 bases of the junction unmatched. The CDR3 is made up of 14 amino acids. The CDR3 DNA reads as TGTGCCAGCAAGGGGACAGGGTACAGGGATGAGCAGTTCTTC. Translating it yields CASKGTGYRDEQFF.

The V call is TRBV7-8, the J call TRBJ2-2, with 8 nucleotides matching TRBD1. CDR3 length: 15 residues. The germline V gene has CDR1 SGHVS and CDR2 FQNEAQ. V lost 4 bases to trimming and J lost 1 base; unmatched junction nucleotides: 2. This CDR3 is CASSSRGQNTGELFF. The CDR3 bases are TGTGCCAGCAGCTCCAGGGGGCAGAACACCGGGGAGCTGTTTTTT. The variable domain in full, completed from reference TRBV7-8 and TRBJ2-2, reads GAGVSQSPRYKVAKRGQDVALRCDPISGHVSLFWYQQALGQGPEFLTYFQNEAQLDKSGLPSDRFFAERPEGSVSTLKIQRTQQEDSAVYLCASSSRGQNTGELFFGEGSRLTVL.

The chain joins TRBV2 to TRBJ1-1; D uncertain. CDR1 and CDR2 (germline): SNHLY, FYNNEI. The CDR3 extends over 13 amino acids. The V end was cut by 4 bases, the J end by 1 base, with 7 bases between. The CDR3 protein is CASSAGTNTEAFF. In DNA, the CDR3 is TGTGCCAGCAGTGCCGGTACGAACACTGAAGCTTTCTTT.

The rearrangement uses TRBV6-6 and TRBJ1-1; 7 nucleotides match TRBD1. V lost 6 bases to trimming and J lost 0 bases; unmatched junction nucleotides: 4. The CDR3 length is 14 residues. Germline CDR1 is MNHNY and CDR2 is SVGAGI (reference sequence). The CDR3 DNA follows: TGTGCCAGCAGACCAGGGGGAATGAACACTGAAGCTTTCTTT. Translation gives CASRPGGMNTEAFF.

This chain uses TRBV2 with TRBJ2-7, with a weak D call TRBD2 (5 bases). CDR3 size: 15 residues. The germline gives CDR1 SNHLY, CDR2 FYNNEI. V lost 2 bases and J 3 bases, leaving 14 bases between the germline ends. The DNA of the CDR3 is TGTGCCAGCAGTGAAAAGTCGGCTAGCAGCTACGAGCAGTACTTC. Residues: CASSEKSASSYEQYF.

The chain recombines TRBV2 with TRBJ1-6; D is unclear. The CDR3 has 13 amino acids. CDR1 is SNHLY, CDR2 FYNNEI, per germline. Between the trimmed V and J ends, which lost 1 base and 13 bases, there was a span of 11 bases. CDR3 sequence: CASSEGGIFPLHF. DNA of the CDR3: TGTGCCAGCAGTGAAGGAGGCATCTTTCCCCTCCACTTT.

This chain links TRBV7-6 with TRBJ2-2; a possible D gene is TRBD2 (5 bases). There are 14 residues in the CDR3. Looked up from germline, CDR1 is SGHVS and CDR2 is FNYEAQ. The V gene lost 1 base and the J gene lost 6 bases, with 9 bases spanning the gap. In DNA, the CDR3 is TGTGCCAGCAGCTTAGGTACCGGGGCCGGGGAGCTGTTTTTT. Translated: CASSLGTGAGELFF.